This TCR beta chain derives from a study of T cell changes during pregnancy in multiple sclerosis. Sequenced by immunoSEQ multiplex PCR; TCRdb stores in-frame clones only, minus some. The sample has just under 40,000 clones; over 75% are singletons. CDR3 length equals 12 residues. CDR1 and CDR2 (germline): SGDLS, YYNGEE. Trimming at V came to 4 bases and at J to 3 bases, leaving 1 base not matched to a gene. Sequenced here: CD4+ T cells from peripheral blood mononuclear cells, sampled in the first trimester of pregnancy. This clonotype was sampled from a female donor in good health, enrolled as a control in a pregnancy study. The chain links TRBV9 to TRBJ2-7; 7 bases match TRBD1. Here the CDR3 reads CASSRDSYEQYF. In nucleotides, the CDR3 is TGTGCCAGCAGCAGGGACAGCTACGAGCAGTACTTC.